The 32 T cell receptor beta chains reported below all come from one sample, sequenced in a study of T cells in Graves' hyperthyroidism and ophthalmopathy. RNA transcripts provided the source from which TCR beta CDR3 regions were amplified. First-round RT-PCR targeting the TCR CDR3 was performed with the HTBI primer set. TCRdb analysed the multiplex PCR reads with MiXCR anew, one entry per CDR3 protein. The table shows about 760,000 distinct CDR3 sequences, with approximately 40% occurring only once. Sequenced: blood. The receptor set was obtained from a woman between 35 and 50 years old with Graves' hyperthyroidism.

Of note for this clonotype: A read error may account for a junction end that differs from germline. The chain couples TRBV5-1 to TRBJ2-2; 8 nucleotides agree with TRBD1. The CDR3 has 19 residues. Germline loops: CDR1 SGHRS, CDR2 YFSETQ. The CDR3 DNA sequence: TGCGCCAGCAGCTTGACCGGACAGGGTAAAGAACCGAACGCCGGGGAGCTGTTTTTT. As protein: CASSLTGQGKEPNAGELFF.

The chain uses TRBV4-3 and TRBJ1-1, with D unclear. The V end was cut by 4 bases, the J end by 4 bases, with 13 bases between. This CDR3 spans 14 amino acids. Germline CDR1 LGHNA, CDR2 YSLEER. This CDR3 is CASSRIPVFTEAFF. The DNA for the CDR3 is TGCGCCAGCAGCCGCATACCGGTTTTCACTGAAGCTTTCTTT.

This clonotype was detected only a few times. The chain combines TRBV4-3 with TRBJ2-7, with 9 bases lining up with TRBD1. Germline trimming cut 1 base from V and 3 bases from J; bases unmatched to any gene: 7. This CDR3 is built from 16 residues. Germline V gene lookup returns CDR1 LGHNA and CDR2 YSLEER. In DNA form, the CDR3 reads TGCGCCAGCAGCCAAGTTCTCCAGACAGGGGGCTACGAGCAGTACTTC. Translating gives CASSQVLQTGGYEQYF.

J is TRBJ2-3 and V is TRBV7-2, with 7 bases matching TRBD2. V shed 4 bases, J shed 3 bases, and the junction held 13 bases outside the gene matches. Germline CDR1 and CDR2: SGHTA and FQGNSA. The CDR3 extends over 17 amino acids. In DNA, the CDR3 is TGTGCCAGCAGCTCGAGGGGCCTAGCGGTAATTACAGATACGCAGTATTTT. Protein: CASSSRGLAVITDTQYF.

This clonotype was seen a handful of times. This rearrangement joins TRBV19 to TRBJ2-7; D is ambiguous. The J call is uncertain, as TRBJ2-1 better fits the DNA end. Germline V gives CDR1 LNHDA, CDR2 SQIVND (reference sequence). The CDR3 contains 13 residues. Here the CDR3 reads CASSGVGYNEQFF. The CDR3 DNA reads TGTGCCAGTAGTGGGGTGGGTTACAATGAGCAGTTCTTC.

In its sample, this clonotype was seen many times. The rearrangement uses TRBV2 and TRBJ1-2; D is ambiguous. Germline-derived CDR1 and CDR2 are SNHLY and FYNNEI. Trimming shortened V by 2 bases and J by 6 bases, and 10 bases separated the two germline ends. This CDR3 is 13 amino acids long. CDR3 coding DNA: TGTGCCAGCAGTGAACTCCTAAGGGATGGCTACACCTTC. Translated: CASSELLRDGYTF.

V and J are TRBV9 and TRBJ1-2, with unresolved D. Germline V gene lookup returns CDR1 SGDLS and CDR2 YYNGEE. Between the trimmed V and J ends, which lost 4 bases and 8 bases, there was a span of 24 bases. The CDR3 is made up of 16 amino acids. This CDR3 reads CASSPSHVSPERGYTF. The DNA for the CDR3 is TGTGCCAGCAGCCCCAGTCACGTGTCACCCGAGAGGGGCTACACCTTC.

The J gene is TRBJ1-5, the V gene TRBV29-1; a weak D match, TRBD1 (5 bases). Germline V gene sequence: CDR1 SQVTM, CDR2 ANQGSEA. With 3 bases removed from V and 5 bases from J, the gap between germline ends came to 14 bases. There are 14 residues in the CDR3. The CDR3 region is CSVDSTGGDQPQHF. The DNA for the CDR3 is TGCAGCGTTGACTCGACGGGGGGGGATCAGCCCCAGCATTTT.

The chain carries TRBV6-5 and TRBJ2-2; D may correspond to TRBD1 or TRBD2 (5 bases each). Germline loops: CDR1 MNHEY, CDR2 SVGAGI. The CDR3 spans 16 residues. The ends were cut back, 5 bases at V and 6 bases at J, with 19 bases in the middle. This CDR3 reads CASSDRDGESSGELFF. The DNA of the CDR3 is TGTGCCAGCAGTGACCGGGACGGGGAGTCCTCCGGGGAGCTGTTTTTT.

For this clonotype: A clone one base away is much larger, so this may be a read error. The chain has TRBV12-3 or TRBV12-4 and TRBJ2-2; a possible D gene is TRBD1 (6 bases). This CDR3 has 15 residues. This chain's CDR3 is CASSLDSRNTGALFF. CDR3 coding DNA: TGTGCCAGCAGTCTGGACAGTCGGAACACCGGGGCGCTGTTTTTT.

This clonotype was seen at least ten times. The CDR3 nucleotides read TGTGCCAGCAGCTTAGAACAGGGGAACACCGGGGAGCTGTTTTTT. Translated: CASSLEQGNTGELFF. The chain recombines TRBV7-8 with TRBJ2-2; D is perhaps TRBD1 (6 bases). The germline V and J ends were trimmed by 1 base and 1 base, with 7 bases remaining between them. This CDR3 contains 15 residues. CDR1 is SGHVS and CDR2 is FQNEAQ in the germline V gene. The complete variable domain, with remaining parts taken from reference TRBV7-8 and TRBJ2-2, reads GAGVSQSPRYKVAKRGQDVALRCDPISGHVSLFWYQQALGQGPEFLTYFQNEAQLDKSGLPSDRFFAERPEGSVSTLKIQRTQQEDSAVYLCASSLEQGNTGELFFGEGSRLTVL.

This chain links TRBV5-5 with TRBJ1-2; perhaps TRBD1 as D (5 bases). The germline gives CDR1 SGHKS, CDR2 YYEKEE (reference sequence). The V and J ends lost 4 bases and 10 bases respectively, with 23 bases between them. The CDR3 extends over 15 amino acids. CDR3 in DNA: TGTGCCAGCAGCGACCGGGACGGACCGGAGGGTGACTACACCTTC. This gives the protein CASSDRDGPEGDYTF. The full variable domain, rest sourced from reference TRBV5-5 and TRBJ1-2, is DAGVTQSPTHLIKTRGQQVTLRCSPISGHKSVSWYQQVLGQGPQFIFQYYEKEERGRGNFPDRFSARQFPNYSSELNVNALLLGDSALYLCASSDRDGPEGDYTFGSGTRLTVV.

Worth noting for this clonotype: One end of the junction varies from germline; a read error may be responsible. The rearrangement links TRBV20-1 to TRBJ1-4, with 10 bases fitting TRBD1. The CDR3 consists of 12 residues. Germline CDR1 DFQATT, CDR2 SNEGSKA (reference sequence). The CDR3 DNA follows: TGCAGTGCTAGAGATCGGGGTGGGACAGGGGATTTT. It yields the protein CSARDRGGTGDF.

This clonotype was counted at least ten times. The chain recombines TRBV25-1 with TRBJ1-3, with D unclear. CDR1 is MGHDK and CDR2 is SYGVNS in the germline V gene. This CDR3 comprises 12 residues. The ends were cut back, 10 bases at V and 4 bases at J, with 11 bases in the middle. Here the CDR3 reads CAIKAVGNTIYF. The DNA of the CDR3 is TGTGCCATCAAGGCTGTCGGAAACACCATATATTTT.

The chain recombines TRBV14 with TRBJ1-6, with 7 bases fitting TRBD1. The junction had 7 bases not matched to a gene; V was cut back by 8 bases and J by 6 bases. In germline, CDR1 is SGHDN, CDR2 FVKESK. The CDR3 covers 14 residues. This CDR3 reads CASSPQGSNSPLHF. CDR3 bases: TGTGCCAGCTCACCACAGGGGAGTAATTCACCCCTCCACTTT.

This clonotype came up many times. The chain has TRBV7-2 and TRBJ1-4, with D possibly TRBD1 on 5 matching bases. Between the trimmed V and J ends, which lost 1 base and 8 bases, there was a span of 14 bases. Germline V gene data show CDR1 as SGHTA and CDR2 as FQGNSA. The CDR3 totals 15 residues. The CDR3, as DNA: TGTGCCAGCAGCTTAGTGCGGGGGGTCGGAGAAAAACTGTTTTTT. This sequence encodes CASSLVRGVGEKLFF.

Ten or more counts support this clonotype. V and J are TRBV2 and TRBJ2-7, with TRBD1 identical over 9 bases. The CDR3 is 15 residues long. Germline CDR1 reads SNHLY; CDR2 reads FYNNEI. Trimming at V came to 3 bases and at J to 3 bases, leaving 6 bases not matched to a gene. CDR3 sequence reads: CASSEDRGPRYEQYF. The CDR3 DNA is TGTGCCAGCAGTGAGGACAGGGGTCCCCGCTACGAGCAGTACTTC. Variable domain in full (rest from reference TRBV2 and TRBJ2-7): EPEVTQTPSHQVTQMGQEVILRCVPISNHLYFYWYRQILGQKVEFLVSFYNNEISEKSEIFDDQFSVERPDGSNFTLKIRSTKLEDSAMYFCASSEDRGPRYEQYFGPGTRLTVT.

This clonotype has only a few counts. This chain connects TRBV6-5 to TRBJ1-1; no firm D call. Germline lookup yields CDR1 MNHEY and CDR2 SVGAGI. This CDR3 contains 15 residues. The ends were cut back, 0 bases at V and 1 base at J, with 9 bases in the middle. This CDR3 reads CASSYSGRANTEAFF. CDR3 nucleotides: TGTGCCAGCAGTTACTCGGGAAGGGCGAACACTGAAGCTTTCTTT.

This clonotype has just a few counts. The chain has TRBV28 and TRBJ1-2; 9 bases match TRBD1. Per the germline V gene, CDR1 is MDHEN and CDR2 is SYDVKM. V trimming: 2 bases; J trimming: 6 bases; junction bases outside the gene matches: 7. The CDR3 extends over 15 amino acids. Written as DNA, the CDR3 is TGTGCCAGCAGTTTAGGGACAGGGAATTTCCATGGCTACACCTTC. This codes for CASSLGTGNFHGYTF.

This clonotype was recorded many times. The rearrangement uses TRBV20-1 and TRBJ2-7; D not certain. V lost 3 bases to trimming and J lost 6 bases, with 12 bases between them. This CDR3 contains 12 residues. Germline V lookup: CDR1 DFQATT, CDR2 SNEGSKA (reference sequence). The CDR3 here is CSARSPSGEQYF. In DNA, the CDR3 is TGCAGTGCTAGGAGCCCCTCCGGCGAGCAGTACTTC.

The chain couples TRBV29-1 to TRBJ1-1; D possibly corresponds to TRBD1 (5 bases). This CDR3 contains 14 residues. Germline loops: CDR1 SQVTM, CDR2 ANQGSEA. V shed 7 bases and J shed 1 base, with 16 bases lying between them. This CDR3 is CSAPGGTWNTEAFF. CDR3 DNA sequence: TGCAGCGCCCCCGGGGGAACTTGGAACACTGAAGCTTTCTTT. The full variable domain, in which reference TRBV29-1 and TRBJ1-1 provide the parts outside the CDR3, is SAVISQKPSRDICQRGTSLTIQCQVDSQVTMMFWYRQQPGQSLTLIATANQGSEATYESGFVIDKFPISRPNLTFSTLTVSNMSPEDSSIYLCSAPGGTWNTEAFFGQGTRLTVV.

In its sample, this clonotype was seen many times. The rearrangement uses TRBV5-5 and TRBJ2-7; D gene unclear. The CDR3 is 13 amino acids. Germline V gene lookup returns CDR1 SGHKS and CDR2 YYEKEE (reference sequence). V was cut by 3 bases and J by 2 bases, with 9 bases left in between. CDR3 region: CASSYVGAYEQYF. The CDR3, as DNA: TGTGCCAGCAGCTACGTAGGAGCCTACGAGCAGTACTTC.

This clonotype was counted at least ten times. This rearrangement joins TRBV10-3 to TRBJ1-1, with D unclear. Germline CDR1 is ENHRY and CDR2 is SYGVKD. CDR3 size: 13 residues. V lost 7 bases and J lost 1, with 10 bases in between. CDR3 DNA sequence: TGTGCCATCACCAATACACAGAACACTGAAGCTTTCTTT. It yields the protein CAITNTQNTEAFF.

The chain joins TRBV20-1 to TRBJ1-5, with no clear D. Looked up from germline, CDR1 is DFQATT and CDR2 is SNEGSKA (reference sequence). The CDR3 contains 15 residues. Deletions cut 4 bases from V and 11 bases from J, with 24 bases between. Here the CDR3 reads CSAMVASGRQETQHF. DNA for the CDR3: TGCAGTGCTATGGTGGCTAGCGGGCGCCAAGAGACCCAGCATTTT.

The rearrangement joins TRBV19 to TRBJ1-1, with a weak D call TRBD1 (6 bases). V dropped 4 bases and J dropped 0 bases, with 12 bases sitting between them. CDR3 length equals 15 residues. The V gene's germline CDR1 is LNHDA and CDR2 SQIVND (reference sequence). Here the CDR3 DNA reads TGTGCCAGTAGTAAGGGGGACCTGATGAACACTGAAGCTTTCTTT. Protein: CASSKGDLMNTEAFF.

The rearrangement uses TRBV19 and TRBJ1-5, with D possibly TRBD1 on 5 matching bases. Germline V gives CDR1 LNHDA, CDR2 SQIVND (reference sequence). The V gene lost 4 bases and the J gene lost 3 bases, with 16 bases spanning the gap. The CDR3 extends over 16 amino acids. The CDR3 spells CASSRSGGGYNQPQHF. Written as DNA, the CDR3 is TGTGCCAGTAGTAGGTCGGGTGGGGGGTACAATCAGCCCCAGCATTTT.

The rearrangement uses TRBV6-6 and TRBJ1-1; D perhaps matches TRBD1 (5 bases). The germline gives CDR1 MNHNY, CDR2 SVGAGI (reference sequence). V shed 5 bases and J shed 0 bases, with 10 bases lying between them. The CDR3 is made up of 14 amino acids. The CDR3 protein is CASSLQDLNTEAFF. The CDR3 DNA follows: TGTGCCAGCAGTCTACAGGACCTGAACACTGAAGCTTTCTTT.

This rearrangement joins TRBV15 to TRBJ2-7, with D tentatively TRBD1 (6 bases). This CDR3 spans 18 amino acids. V was cut by 4 bases and J by 1 base, with 23 bases left in between. CDR1 and CDR2 from the germline V gene are LNHNV and YYDKDF (reference sequence). The CDR3 DNA reads TGTGCCACCAGCACCTTCGGAACGACAGGCTATTCTTCCTACGAGCAGTACTTC. Amino acids: CATSTFGTTGYSSYEQYF.

This clonotype showed up just a few times. The chain links TRBV19 to TRBJ1-1; weak D call: TRBD1 (5 bases). Per the germline V gene, CDR1 is LNHDA and CDR2 is SQIVND (reference sequence). The length of the CDR3 is 16 residues. Between the trimmed V and J ends, which lost 0 bases and 2 bases, there was a span of 13 bases. The CDR3 DNA follows: TGTGCCAGTAGTATAGAATCGCGGCAGGGAAACACTGAAGCTTTCTTT. Its translation is CASSIESRQGNTEAFF.

The chain uses TRBV4-1 and TRBJ2-5; 8 bases are a match to TRBD1. The germline V gene encodes CDR1 MGHRA and CDR2 YSYEKL. The length of the CDR3 is 15 residues. V lost 1 base and J lost 1; bases outside the gene matches: 2. The CDR3 here is CASSQGQGAQETQYF. The CDR3 coding sequence is TGCGCCAGCAGCCAAGGGCAGGGGGCCCAAGAGACCCAGTACTTC.

On this clonotype itself: This sequence may be a read error, since a much larger clone differs from it by one base. The chain joins TRBV19 to TRBJ1-5, with D perhaps matching TRBD1 (6 bases). V was pared by 3 bases and J by 8 bases, with 17 bases between. CDR3 size: 15 residues. Looked up from germline, CDR1 is LNHDA and CDR2 is SQIVND (reference sequence). As DNA, the CDR3 is TGTGCCAGTAGTATCCTAGACCTCAGGGGCGAGCCCCAGCATTTT. Its protein product is CASSILDLRGEPQHF. The full variable domain, completed using reference TRBV19 and TRBJ1-5, is DGGITQSPKYLFRKEGQNVTLSCEQNLNHDAMYWYRQDPGQGLRLIYYSQIVNDFQKGDIAEGYSVSREKKESFPLTVTSAQKNPTAFYLCASSILDLRGEPQHFGDGTRLSIL.

The chain recombines TRBV20-1 with TRBJ1-5; tentatively, D is TRBD1 (6 bases). CDR3 length: 17 residues. With 0 bases removed from V and 0 bases from J, the gap between germline ends came to 15 bases. The germline V gene has CDR1 DFQATT and CDR2 SNEGSKA (reference sequence). Written as DNA, the CDR3 is TGCAGTGCTAGAGATCCCCGCAGGGGCAATAGCAATCAGCCCCAGCATTTT. Encoded protein: CSARDPRRGNSNQPQHF.